These 2 T cell receptor beta chains share one sample of origin, sequenced in a study of Graves' ophthalmopathy and Graves' hyperthyroidism. Amplification of the TCR beta CDR3 regions used RNA transcripts (as template). HTBI primers primed a first-round RT-PCR, and a second-round multiplex PCR followed. TCRdb called the multiplex PCR reads again in MiXCR, with one record for every CDR3 protein. Among roughly 170,000 distinct CDR3 sequences listed, 35% to 50% were seen once. The sequenced material came from peripheral blood. These receptors originate from a man younger than 45 with Graves' ophthalmopathy.

J is TRBJ1-1 and V is TRBV28, with 7 positions matching TRBD1. The CDR3 runs 15 residues. The trim removed 5 bases at V and 0 bases at J, leaving 6 bases unmatched. CDR1 and CDR2 (germline): MDHEN, SYDVKM. This CDR3 is CASSPGTEMNTEAFF. CDR3 sequence (DNA): TGTGCCAGCAGTCCTGGGACAGAAATGAACACTGAAGCTTTCTTT. The whole variable domain, remainder taken from reference TRBV28 and TRBJ1-1, is DVKVTQSSRYLVKRTGEKVFLECVQDMDHENMFWYRQDPGLGLRLIYFSYDVKMKEKGDIPEGYSVSREKKERFSLILESASTNQTSMYLCASSPGTEMNTEAFFGQGTRLTVV.

The chain has TRBV28 and TRBJ2-7, with 11 bases that match TRBD1. V shed 5 bases, J shed 2 bases, and the junction held 5 bases outside the gene matches. This CDR3 contains 15 residues. Per germline, CDR1 MDHEN and CDR2 SYDVKM. Written as DNA, the CDR3 is TGTGCCAGCAGTCCAGCGGGACAGGGGGCCTACGAGCAGTACTTC. It translates to CASSPAGQGAYEQYF.